This paragraph covers one T cell receptor beta chain sequence. Antigen: not known. Method: immunoSEQ multiplex PCR; TCRdb's copy keeps in-frame clones and lacks some. The sample contains about 350,000 clones, about nine tenths of which appear only once. This entry belongs to a study of Ad26.COV2.S vaccination and SARS-CoV-2 variants. On the study more broadly: Intramuscular Ad26.COV2.S at 5x10^10 or 1x10^11 viral particles.

Trimming removed 0 bases from V and 6 bases from J, with 6 bases in between. Germline V lookup: CDR1 SGDLS, CDR2 YYNGEE. The CDR3 spans 12 residues. Treatment indicated: about 20 received Ad26.COV2.S at low or high dose, single or two shots; about 5 received placebo; per-sample allocation not given. Day 63 following the first vaccine or placebo injection was when the samples were taken. This vaccine is an Ad26 vector that expresses the Wuhan-strain SARS-CoV-2 spike. Study-level findings and limits: Non-spike TCR breadth did not differ much between vaccine and placebo recipients.

The genes are TRBV9 and TRBJ1-2; no firm D call. This clonotype was obtained from a person aged 18-65 years who received the Ad26.COV2.S COVID-19 vaccine or a placebo. The starting material was peripheral blood, obtained in a trial of Ad26.COV2.S vaccine versus placebo. This CDR3 is CASSVELDGYTF. In nucleotides, the CDR3 is TGTGCCAGCAGCGTAGAATTGGATGGCTACACCTTC.